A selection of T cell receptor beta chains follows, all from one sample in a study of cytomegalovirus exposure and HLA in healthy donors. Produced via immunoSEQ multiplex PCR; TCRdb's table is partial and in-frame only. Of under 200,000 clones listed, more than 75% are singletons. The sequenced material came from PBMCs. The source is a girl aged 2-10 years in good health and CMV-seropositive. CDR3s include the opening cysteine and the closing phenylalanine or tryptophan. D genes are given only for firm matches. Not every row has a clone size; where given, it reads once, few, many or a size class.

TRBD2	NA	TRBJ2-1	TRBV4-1	TGCGCCAGCAGTCAGGGCGGGAGGGCCTACAATGAGCAGTTCTTC	CASSQGGRAYNEQFF
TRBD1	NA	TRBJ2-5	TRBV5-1	TGCGCCAGCAGCCCAACCGGGACAGGGCCAGGGACGGAGACCCAGTACTTC	CASSPTGTGPGTETQYF
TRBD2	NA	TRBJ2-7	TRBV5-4	TGTGCCAGCAGCTGGGTGGGAGGGGAGCAGTACTTC	CASSWVGGEQYF
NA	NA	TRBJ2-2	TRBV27	TGTGCCAGCAGTTTCCGTAAGACAGCCTCGGGCACCGGGGAGCTGTTTTTT	CASSFRKTASGTGELFF
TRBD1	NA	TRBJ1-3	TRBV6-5	TGTGCCAGCAGTTCGTCCGGGACAGGGGGCGGAAACACCATATATTTT	CASSSSGTGGGNTIYF
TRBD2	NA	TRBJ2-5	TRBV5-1	TGCGCCAGCAGCTTGGCCGGGGGGGAGGAGACCCAGTACTTC	CASSLAGGEETQYF
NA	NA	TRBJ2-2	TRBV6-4	TGTGCCAGCAGTTCGGGGAACACCGGGGAGCTGTTTTTT	CASSSGNTGELFF
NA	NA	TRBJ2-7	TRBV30	TGTTGTGCGGGGTTCGCCTACGAGCAGTACTTC	CCAGFAYEQYF
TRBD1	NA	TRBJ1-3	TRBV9	TGTGCCAGCAGCGGATACGGGACAGACGGTTTTCGCGTATATTTT	CASSGYGTDGFRVYF
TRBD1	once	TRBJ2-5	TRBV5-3	TGTGCCAGAAGCTTAGACAGGGGAAAGGAGACCCAGTACTTC	CARSLDRGKETQYF
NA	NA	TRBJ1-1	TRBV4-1	TGCGCCAGCAGCCAAGAACCCGGGTACACTGAAGCTTTCTTT	CASSQEPGYTEAFF
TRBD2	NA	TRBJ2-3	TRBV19	TGTGCCAGTAGTTCAAGCGGGATCAGCACAGATACGCAGTATTTT	CASSSSGISTDTQYF
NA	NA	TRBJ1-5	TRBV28	TGTGCCAGCAGTGTGTCGGGGGGCAATCAGCCCCAGCATTTT	CASSVSGGNQPQHF
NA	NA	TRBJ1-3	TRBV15	TGTGCCTCCGCAATTGACAGGGGAAACACCATATATTTT	CASAIDRGNTIYF
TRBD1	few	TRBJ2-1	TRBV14	TGTGCCAGCAGCCAAGCCGGTACAGGGGGCGAGCAGTTCTTC	CASSQAGTGGEQFF
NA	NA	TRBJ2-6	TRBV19	TGTGCCACCGACGACAGAGGGGGTTACTCTGGGGCCAACGTCCTGACTTTC	CATDDRGGYSGANVLTF
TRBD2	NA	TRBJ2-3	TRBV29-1	TGCAGCGTTGACCAGCGGGGGACAGATACGCAGTATTTT	CSVDQRGTDTQYF
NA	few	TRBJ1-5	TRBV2	TGTGCCAGCCAGGGTTGGGGGGGGCCGAATCAGCCCCAGCATTTT	CASQGWGGPNQPQHF
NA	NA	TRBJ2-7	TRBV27	TGTGCCAGCAGTTTAAAGGCCGCGGGGCAGTACTTC	CASSLKAAGQYF
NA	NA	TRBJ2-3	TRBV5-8	TGTGCCAGCAGCCCGGACCCGTGGGTAGCGAGCACAGATACGCAGTATTTT	CASSPDPWVASTDTQYF
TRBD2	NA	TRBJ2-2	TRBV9	TGTGCCAGCAGTGCTGGGGGGGGTCACACCGGGGAGCTGTTTTTT	CASSAGGGHTGELFF
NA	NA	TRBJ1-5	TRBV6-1	TGTGCCAGCAACCCCGACAGTCGCAGGGGTCAGCCCCAGCATTTT	CASNPDSRRGQPQHF
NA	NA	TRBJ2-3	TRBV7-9	TGTGCCAGCAGCTATCCAGGTCCCCGTCGCACAGATACGCAGTATTTT	CASSYPGPRRTDTQYF
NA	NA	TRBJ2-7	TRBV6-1	TGTGCCAGCAGTACTAGGAGAGAATATGGGAAAGAGCAGTACTTC	CASSTRREYGKEQYF
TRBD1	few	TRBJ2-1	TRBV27	TGTGCCAGCAGTTTTATAGGGGGCGGTGGGAATGAGCAGTTCTTC	CASSFIGGGGNEQFF
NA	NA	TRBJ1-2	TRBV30	TGTGCCTGGAGTGAATGGGTGACGAGGGGCTACACCTTC	CAWSEWVTRGYTF
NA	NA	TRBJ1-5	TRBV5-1	TGCGCCAGCAGCCTCGGACCTGCCCGAGGGAATCAGCCCCAGCATTTT	CASSLGPARGNQPQHF
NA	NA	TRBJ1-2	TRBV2	TGTGCCGGCCGCTCCGGGGATGGGTATGGCTACACCTTC	CAGRSGDGYGYTF
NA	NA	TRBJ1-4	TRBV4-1	TGCGCCAGCAGCCCGAAAGACGGCCGGGTCGGGGAAAAACTGTTTTTT	CASSPKDGRVGEKLFF
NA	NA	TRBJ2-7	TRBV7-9	TGTGCCAGCAGCCAAAGTAACAGGGACGAGCAGTACTTC	CASSQSNRDEQYF
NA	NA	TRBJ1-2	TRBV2	TGTGCCAGCTCCCTGGACAGCAACTATGGCTACACCTTC	CASSLDSNYGYTF